This T cell receptor beta chain was sequenced in a study of T cell repertoires and HLA-DP antigens. Study context: Alloreactive CD4+ T cells targeted HLA-DP on transduced HeLa. DNA input averaged about 220 ng in sorted CD137+CD4+ and about 1,200 ng in pre-culture CD4+.

For this clone: Its specificity is not known.

V was pared by 6 bases and J by 5 bases, with 17 bases of the junction left unmatched. The CDR3 length is 18 residues. CDR1 is SGHTA, CDR2 FQGTGA, per germline. Using immunoSEQ multiplex PCR, the repertoire was profiled, and TCRdb retains in-frame clones only, with some absent. The sample carries approximately 86,000 clones, around nine tenths recorded once. Study-level results: Sorted CD137+ cells had clonality roughly 0.4 against both alloantigens, versus about 0.041 pre-culture. Against one allele, clones undetected before culture averaged roughly 35%; against the other, around 50%.

The origin of this receptor is a man between 45 and 60 years old in good health and CMV-seronegative. Sequencing input: CD4+ T cells from PBMCs. This chain connects TRBV7-3 to TRBJ1-5, with TRBD1 matching 9 bases. The CDR3 bases are TGTGCCAGCAGGATTGAGGGACAGGGTTTTTTCTTTGATCAGCCCCAGCATTTT. Its translation: CASRIEGQGFFFDQPQHF.